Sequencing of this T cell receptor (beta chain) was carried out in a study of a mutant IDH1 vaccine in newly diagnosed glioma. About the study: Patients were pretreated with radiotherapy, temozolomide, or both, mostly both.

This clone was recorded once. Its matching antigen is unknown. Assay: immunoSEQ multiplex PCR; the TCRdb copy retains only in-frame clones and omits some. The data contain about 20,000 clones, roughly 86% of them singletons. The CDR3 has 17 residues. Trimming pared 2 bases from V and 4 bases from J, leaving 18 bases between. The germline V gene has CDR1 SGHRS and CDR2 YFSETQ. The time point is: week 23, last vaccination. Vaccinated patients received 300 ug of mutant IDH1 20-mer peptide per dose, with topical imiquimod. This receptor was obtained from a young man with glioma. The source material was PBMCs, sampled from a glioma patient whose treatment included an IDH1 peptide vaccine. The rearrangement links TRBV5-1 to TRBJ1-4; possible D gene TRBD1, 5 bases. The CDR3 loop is CASSFGTLQGRNEKLFF. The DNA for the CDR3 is TGCGCCAGCAGCTTTGGAACTTTGCAGGGCCGTAATGAAAAACTGTTTTTT. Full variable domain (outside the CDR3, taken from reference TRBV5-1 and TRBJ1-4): KAGVTQTPRYLIKTRGQQVTLSCSPISGHRSVSWYQQTPGQGLQFLFEYFSETQRNKGNFPGRFSGRQFSNSRSEMNVSTLELGDSALYLCASSFGTLQGRNEKLFFGSGTQLSVL.